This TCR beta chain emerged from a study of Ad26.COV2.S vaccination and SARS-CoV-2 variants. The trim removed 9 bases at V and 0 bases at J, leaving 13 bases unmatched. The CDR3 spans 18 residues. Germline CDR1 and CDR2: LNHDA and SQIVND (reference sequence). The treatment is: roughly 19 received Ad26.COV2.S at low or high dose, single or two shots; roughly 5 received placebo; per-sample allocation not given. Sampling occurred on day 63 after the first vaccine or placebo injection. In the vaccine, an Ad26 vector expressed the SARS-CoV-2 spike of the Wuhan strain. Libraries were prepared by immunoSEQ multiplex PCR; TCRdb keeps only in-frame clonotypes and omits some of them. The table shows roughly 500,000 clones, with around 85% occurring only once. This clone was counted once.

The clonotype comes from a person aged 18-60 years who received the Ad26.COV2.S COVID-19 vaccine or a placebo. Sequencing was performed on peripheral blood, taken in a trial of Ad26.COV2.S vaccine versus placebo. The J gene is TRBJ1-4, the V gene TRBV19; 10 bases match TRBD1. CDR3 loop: CASRPWDRGLATNEKLFF. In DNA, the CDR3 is TGTGCCAGCCGGCCGTGGGACAGGGGCCTTGCAACTAATGAAAAACTGTTTTTT.